A selection of T cell receptor beta chains follows, all from one sample in a study of blood T cell repertoires in COVID-19. Here immunoSEQ multiplex PCR was the method, and the copy in TCRdb shows in-frame clones only, minus some. The sample carries 350,000 to 450,000 clones, roughly 92% recorded once. Sequenced: PBMCs or T cells enriched from blood (not recorded which). The receptors stem from a woman aged 40 to 50 who had been exposed to COVID-19. Both conserved end residues are part of each CDR3. Each record gives: V gene, J gene, D gene, clone size, CDR3 protein, CDR3 DNA. The D gene is left open where the match is weak. Clone size is shown for a subset of rows, as once, few, many or a class of expanded clone.

V: TRBV12-5
J: TRBJ1-4
D: TRBD1
size: NA
CDR3: CASGAGTAPGKLFF
DNA: TGTGCTAGTGGTGCCGGGACAGCGCCCGGAAAACTGTTTTTT

V: TRBV6-5
J: TRBJ1-1
D: NA
size: NA
CDR3: CASSQFRNTEAFF
DNA: TGTGCCAGCAGCCAATTCAGGAACACTGAAGCTTTCTTT

V: TRBV27
J: TRBJ2-2
D: TRBD1
size: NA
CDR3: CASSSRTGITGELFF
DNA: TGTGCCAGCAGTTCAAGGACAGGAATAACCGGGGAGCTGTTTTTT

V: TRBV2
J: TRBJ1-2
D: TRBD1
size: NA
CDR3: CASGNRGKLYGYTF
DNA: TGTGCCAGCGGCAACAGGGGAAAATTATATGGCTACACCTTC

V: TRBV6-5
J: TRBJ1-5
D: TRBD1
size: NA
CDR3: CASRGTGSNQPQHF
DNA: TGTGCCAGCAGAGGGACAGGGAGCAATCAGCCCCAGCATTTT

V: TRBV6-2/TRBV6-3
J: TRBJ2-1
D: NA
size: NA
CDR3: CASSSATGAGNEQFF
DNA: TGTGCCAGCAGTTCTGCTACTGGGGCAGGAAATGAGCAGTTCTTC

V: TRBV5-1
J: TRBJ2-5
D: TRBD1
size: NA
CDR3: CASSLEGAGETQYF
DNA: TGCGCCAGCAGCTTAGAGGGGGCAGGGGAGACCCAGTACTTC

V: TRBV19
J: TRBJ1-5
D: TRBD1
size: NA
CDR3: CASSRGRGRGENQPQHF
DNA: TGTGCCAGTAGTAGGGGTCGGGGCAGGGGGGAAAATCAGCCCCAGCATTTT

V: TRBV2
J: TRBJ2-1
D: NA
size: NA
CDR3: CASSPQGGSYNEQFF
DNA: TGTGCCAGCAGTCCTCAGGGTGGCTCCTACAATGAGCAGTTCTTC

V: TRBV19
J: TRBJ2-5
D: TRBD1
size: NA
CDR3: CASSIRGQGEETQYF
DNA: TGTGCCAGTAGTATTCGGGGACAGGGAGAGGAGACCCAGTACTTC

V: TRBV29-1
J: TRBJ2-5
D: TRBD1
size: once
CDR3: CSVVDRSTETQYF
DNA: TGCAGCGTGGTGGACAGGAGTACAGAGACCCAGTACTTC

V: TRBV18
J: TRBJ2-6
D: NA
size: NA
CDR3: CASSPPRAGGNTGANVLTF
DNA: TGTGCCAGCTCACCACCGCGGGCAGGGGGGAATACTGGGGCCAACGTCCTGACTTTC

V: TRBV30
J: TRBJ2-1
D: TRBD1
size: NA
CDR3: CAWDSGQGFNEQFF
DNA: TGTGCCTGGGATTCGGGACAGGGGTTCAATGAGCAGTTCTTC

V: TRBV7-2
J: TRBJ2-1
D: NA
size: NA
CDR3: CASSLAGGLYNEQFF
DNA: TGTGCCAGCAGCTTAGCTGGGGGCCTTTACAATGAGCAGTTCTTC

V: TRBV27
J: TRBJ1-2
D: TRBD1
size: NA
CDR3: CASSFLGQGNGYTF
DNA: TGTGCCAGCAGTTTCCTAGGACAGGGAAATGGCTACACCTTC

V: TRBV2
J: TRBJ1-2
D: NA
size: NA
CDR3: CASNPAGNYGYTF
DNA: TGTGCCAGCAATCCTGCAGGGAACTATGGCTACACCTTC

V: TRBV18
J: TRBJ1-1
D: NA
size: NA
CDR3: CASSPLYRDKAFF
DNA: TGTGCCAGCTCACCACTTTACAGGGACAAAGCTTTCTTT

V: TRBV7-2
J: TRBJ1-5
D: TRBD1
size: NA
CDR3: CASSSHRGNQPQHF
DNA: TGTGCCAGCAGCTCTCACAGGGGGAATCAGCCCCAGCATTTT

V: TRBV7-3
J: TRBJ2-1
D: NA
size: NA
CDR3: CASRGIGAEQFF
DNA: TGTGCCAGCAGGGGTATCGGAGCTGAGCAGTTCTTC

V: TRBV6-5
J: TRBJ1-1
D: NA
size: NA
CDR3: CASSPKGGNEAFF
DNA: TGTGCCAGCAGTCCTAAGGGGGGGAATGAAGCTTTCTTT

V: TRBV9
J: TRBJ1-1
D: TRBD1
size: NA
CDR3: CASSQSDRAFGTEAFF
DNA: TGTGCCAGCAGCCAATCGGACAGGGCCTTCGGGACTGAAGCTTTCTTT

V: TRBV7-9
J: TRBJ2-1
D: NA
size: NA
CDR3: CASSPTRGNEQFF
DNA: TGTGCCAGCAGCCCCACTCGGGGTAATGAGCAGTTCTTC

V: TRBV7-5
J: TRBJ2-7
D: NA
size: NA
CDR3: CARSLPDSFYEQYF
DNA: TGTGCCAGAAGCTTACCCGACAGTTTCTACGAGCAGTACTTC

V: TRBV11-1
J: TRBJ1-2
D: NA
size: few
CDR3: CASSRGAGGGYGYTF
DNA: TGTGCCAGCAGCCGGGGGGCAGGTGGAGGATATGGCTACACCTTC

V: TRBV7-2
J: TRBJ1-6
D: TRBD1
size: once
CDR3: CASSLARLGDRDNSPLHF
DNA: TGTGCCAGCAGCTTAGCCCGGTTGGGGGACAGAGATAATTCACCCCTCCACTTT

V: TRBV19
J: TRBJ1-2
D: NA
size: NA
CDR3: CASSTSHVGAFYGYTF
DNA: TGTGCCAGTAGTACATCCCACGTGGGGGCGTTCTATGGCTACACCTTC

V: TRBV5-4
J: TRBJ1-2
D: TRBD1
size: NA
CDR3: CASSLYLGTGGAGGYTF
DNA: TGTGCCAGCAGCTTGTACCTTGGGACAGGGGGCGCGGGTGGCTACACCTTC

V: TRBV5-1
J: TRBJ2-2
D: TRBD2
size: NA
CDR3: CASSRSGAGTSETGELFF
DNA: TGCGCCAGCAGCCGAAGCGGTGCCGGGACTAGCGAGACCGGGGAGCTGTTTTTT

V: TRBV6-5
J: TRBJ1-6
D: NA
size: NA
CDR3: CASSLNTGSKSPLHF
DNA: TGTGCCAGCAGCCTGAATACAGGGAGCAAGTCACCCCTCCACTTT